This is a list of T cell receptor beta chains from one sample in a study of cytomegalovirus exposure and HLA in healthy donors. Produced via immunoSEQ multiplex PCR; TCRdb's table is partial and in-frame only. The data hold about 140,000 clones, with roughly 80% observed a single time. Input material: PBMCs. The receptors were sampled from a woman between 50 and 59 years old in good health and CMV-seronegative. Both conserved end residues are part of each CDR3. A D gene is named only where the DNA matches it firmly. Only part of the rows carry a size: once, few, many, or a class if the clone is expanded.

v_call	d_call	clone_size	j_call	cdr3_length	cdr3_nt	cdr3_aa
TRBV5-6	TRBD1	-	TRBJ1-1	15	TGTGCCAGCAGCCTCAACAGGGGGGTTTACACTGAAGCTTTCTTT	CASSLNRGVYTEAFF
TRBV7-8	-	-	TRBJ2-5	14	TGTGCCAGCAGCCAATACAGGGTCCAAGAGACCCAGTACTTC	CASSQYRVQETQYF
TRBV6-5	TRBD1	-	TRBJ1-1	13	TGTGCCAGTAGGACAGGGGGCTTGACTGAAGCTTTCTTT	CASRTGGLTEAFF
TRBV2	TRBD2	-	TRBJ2-3	15	TGTGCCAGCAGTGAACGAGCGGGGGGGCCAGATACGCAGTATTTT	CASSERAGGPDTQYF
TRBV2	TRBD2	-	TRBJ2-1	15	TGTGCCAGCAGTGTACTAGCGGGGGGGCCAAATGAGCAGTTCTTC	CASSVLAGGPNEQFF
TRBV7-2	-	once	TRBJ1-2	13	TGTGCCAGCAGCCACGGGACTGCTATTGGCTACACCTTC	CASSHGTAIGYTF
TRBV7-9	-	-	TRBJ2-7	12	TGTGCCAGCAGCAACCGGGACTACGAGCAGTACTTC	CASSNRDYEQYF
TRBV7-2	-	many	TRBJ2-2	16	TGTGCCAGCAGCTTAACTCACAGCTCGAACACCGGGGAGCTGTTTTTT	CASSLTHSSNTGELFF
TRBV9	-	-	TRBJ1-4	17	TGTGCCAGCAGCGTAGGATCGGCGGGAGCAACTAATGAAAAACTGTTTTTT	CASSVGSAGATNEKLFF
TRBV9	TRBD1	once	TRBJ1-2	13	TGTGCCAGCAGCGTAGGACAGGGAGGAGGCTACACCTTC	CASSVGQGGGYTF
TRBV19	-	-	TRBJ2-6	14	TGTGCCACCAAAAGGCAGGCCGGGGCCAACGTCCTGACTTTC	CATKRQAGANVLTF
TRBV20-1	-	-	TRBJ1-1	11	TGCAGTGCTAGAGATGTCAGAGAAGCTTTCTTT	CSARDVREAFF
TRBV2	-	-	TRBJ1-4	16	TGTGCCAGCAGTGAACAGGGAGGATCAACTAATGAAAAACTGTTTTTT	CASSEQGGSTNEKLFF
TRBV5-1	TRBD2	few	TRBJ2-1	19	TGCGCCAGCAGCTTGATCATTGGACTAGCGGGTTCACATTTCAATGAGCAGTTCTTC	CASSLIIGLAGSHFNEQFF
TRBV2	TRBD1	once	TRBJ2-5	14	TGTGCCAGCAGCCTTCAGGGGGCCCAAGAGACCCAGTACTTC	CASSLQGAQETQYF
TRBV7-6	-	-	TRBJ1-2	16	TGTGCCAGCAGCTTAGGATTGCCGGGTTCTAACTATGGCTACACCTTC	CASSLGLPGSNYGYTF
TRBV6-1	TRBD1	-	TRBJ1-2	14	TGTGCCAGCAGTGAGAGGACAGGGCCGTATGGCTACACCTTC	CASSERTGPYGYTF
TRBV28	-	few	TRBJ2-5	14	TGTGCCAGCAGTTTTTGGCAGAACCAAGAGACCCAGTACTTC	CASSFWQNQETQYF
TRBV7-2	TRBD1	-	TRBJ2-7	13	TGTGCCAGCAGCTTACGGGACAGTTACGAGCAGTACTTC	CASSLRDSYEQYF
TRBV11-2	-	few	TRBJ1-1	16	TGTGCCAGCAGCTTAGATTGGGGCAACCGGAACACTGAAGCTTTCTTT	CASSLDWGNRNTEAFF
TRBV30	-	-	TRBJ1-1	13	TGTGCCCTTAGGACGGGAATGAACACTGAAGCTTTCTTT	CALRTGMNTEAFF
TRBV7-6	TRBD2	-	TRBJ2-1	16	TGTGCCAGCAGCTTAGAGATTGGGACTAGCGGACTTGAGCAGTTCTTC	CASSLEIGTSGLEQFF
TRBV29-1	-	-	TRBJ2-5	13	TGCAGCGTTCGACGGGGGAGGCAAGAGACCCAGTACTTC	CSVRRGRQETQYF
TRBV6-5	-	-	TRBJ1-3	16	TGTGCCAGCAGTTACGATCCGGGGAGCTCTGGAAACACCATATATTTT	CASSYDPGSSGNTIYF
TRBV10-1	TRBD1	-	TRBJ2-5	16	TGCGCCAGCAGTGAGTCTCTGACAGGGCTCCAAGAGACCCAGTACTTC	CASSESLTGLQETQYF
TRBV18	TRBD2	-	TRBJ2-7	15	TGTGCCAGCTCTCCTACTAGCGGGGAAACCTACGAGCAGTACTTC	CASSPTSGETYEQYF